The clone carrying this TCR beta chain has just a few counts. Its antigen remains unknown. Other DNA sequences in this sample translate to the same CDR3. The PCR was carried out with 60 Vbeta primers and 13 Jbeta primers. Data came from immunoSEQ multiplex PCR; TCRdb stores just in-frame clones and leaves some out. The table includes about 110,000 clones, about two thirds detected once. The sample belongs to a study of cytomegalovirus exposure and HLA in healthy donors. The study, taken as a whole, reports: Some segments of the V type, notably TRBV6-2 and TRBV6-3, were excluded as indistinguishable.

CDR3 length equals 14 residues. Trimming at V came to 3 bases and at J to 3 bases, leaving 3 bases not matched to a gene. Germline V gene sequence: CDR1 SGHTS, CDR2 YDEGEE. The V call is TRBV5-8, the J call TRBJ1-2, with 9 bases matching TRBD1. This TCR derives from a boy between 5 and 17 years old in good health and CMV-seronegative. The sequencing sample was made of PBMCs. As DNA, the CDR3 is TGTGCCAGCAGCTCGGGACAGGGAGACTATGGCTACACCTTC. Its translation: CASSSGQGDYGYTF.